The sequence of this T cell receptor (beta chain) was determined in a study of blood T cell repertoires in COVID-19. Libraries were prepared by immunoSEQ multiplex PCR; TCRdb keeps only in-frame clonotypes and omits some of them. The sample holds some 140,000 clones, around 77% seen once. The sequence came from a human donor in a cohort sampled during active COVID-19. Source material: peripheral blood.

The CDR3: CASSHQIGGLAISDEQYF. CDR3 bases: TGCGCCAGCAGCCACCAAATTGGGGGACTAGCGATTTCGGACGAGCAGTACTTC. This sequence joins TRBV4-1 and TRBJ2-7; 10 bases are a match to TRBD2. V was pared by 3 bases and J by 5 bases, with 16 bases of the junction left unmatched. The CDR3 has 18 residues. Germline V gene sequence: CDR1 MGHRA, CDR2 YSYEKL.